The clone carrying this T cell receptor beta chain has a handful of counts. The data were taken from a study of T cell repertoires in cytomegalovirus infection. As for the study in general: Public TCR beta signature analysis indicated the presence of both CMV infection and matching HLA type.

Trimming cost V 2 bases and J 0 bases; bases outside gene matches: 8. The length of the CDR3 is 17 residues. The germline CDR1 and CDR2 sequences are KGHSH and LQKENI. From the reads, TCRdb called clonotypes with MiXCR, one entry per CDR3 protein. The sample has a few hundred thousand distinct CDR3 sequences, around 18% seen once. Sequencing was performed on PBMCs. The genes are TRBV18 and TRBJ1-2; 8 bases match TRBD1. This TCR came from a human donor in good health (CMV status not recorded). Some clones in this sample may be carry-over from other donors' samples. The CDR3 loop is CASSPAPQGAANYGYTF. The CDR3 nucleotides are TGTGCCAGCTCACCAGCCCCCCAGGGGGCGGCTAACTATGGCTACACCTTC.